The 10 T cell receptor beta chains below all came from one sample that was sequenced in a study of T cell responses to AZD1222 COVID-19 vaccine. Some clones are missing from TCRdb's copy, which holds only in-frame ones; the method was immunoSEQ multiplex PCR. The table shows about 100,000 clones, with more than 70% occurring only once. The sequences come from peripheral blood, collected on day 0 of MenACWY control vaccination. The receptors stem from an adult in good health.

V is TRBV2 and J is TRBJ2-2; the match to TRBD2 covers 12 bases. Germline-derived CDR1 and CDR2 are SNHLY and FYNNEI. The CDR3 has 15 amino acids. V was clipped by 4 bases and J by 3 bases; unmatched bases: 0. CDR3 amino acids: CASSASGGDTGELFF. The CDR3 coding sequence is TGTGCCAGCAGTGCTAGCGGGGGGGACACCGGGGAGCTGTTTTTT.

The V and J genes are TRBV18 and TRBJ1-1; TRBD1 matches at 10 bases. Germline-derived CDR1 and CDR2 are KGHSH and LQKENI. V dropped 6 bases and J dropped 1; count of bases not matched to a gene: 2. CDR3 length equals 14 residues. CDR3 residues: CASSGTGENTEAFF. The CDR3 bases are TGTGCCAGCTCCGGGACAGGGGAGAACACTGAAGCTTTCTTT.

V and J are TRBV7-9 and TRBJ2-5, with 12 bases that match TRBD2. The ends lost 4 bases at V and 5 bases at J; junction bases unmatched: 14. CDR1 is SEHNR, CDR2 FQNEAQ, per germline (reference sequence). The length of the CDR3 is 18 residues. CDR3 nucleotide sequence: TGTGCCAGCAGCTATACACCGTTGGCTAGCGGGAGGGCTGAGACCCAGTACTTC. Protein: CASSYTPLASGRAETQYF.

This clone was counted only a few times. V is TRBV5-3 and J is TRBJ2-1; TRBD2 matches at 12 bases. TRBV5-3 is assigned to the ORF class and has an uncertain function. CDR3 length equals 20 residues. Trimming at V came to 2 bases and at J to 5 bases, leaving 17 bases not matched to a gene. The CDR3 DNA follows: TGTGCCAGAAGCTTTCCCGCCTTTCCCCCCGGACTAGCGGGGCACAATGAGCAGTTCTTC. Its protein product is CARSFPAFPPGLAGHNEQFF.

The rearrangement links TRBV2 to TRBJ1-2, with D uncertain. Trimming took 2 bases from V and 8 from J, leaving 9 bases between them. Looked up from germline, CDR1 is SNHLY and CDR2 is FYNNEI. This CDR3 has 12 amino acids. CDR3 amino acids: CASSESTQGYTF. CDR3 nucleotide sequence: TGTGCCAGCAGTGAAAGTACCCAGGGCTACACCTTC. Full variable domain (remainder filled in from reference TRBV2 and TRBJ1-2): EPEVTQTPSHQVTQMGQEVILRCVPISNHLYFYWYRQILGQKVEFLVSFYNNEISEKSEIFDDQFSVERPDGSNFTLKIRSTKLEDSAMYFCASSESTQGYTFGSGTRLTVV.

This rearrangement joins TRBV10-3 to TRBJ1-5; D remains unclear. Germline values: CDR1 ENHRY, CDR2 SYGVKD. V was clipped by 1 base and J by 4 bases, with 17 bases between them. This CDR3 comprises 17 residues. CDR3: CAISELVALSGNQPQHF. The DNA of the CDR3 is TGTGCCATCAGTGAGTTGGTGGCCCTGTCTGGTAATCAGCCCCAGCATTTT.

This clone was counted a single time. V and J are TRBV6-5 and TRBJ2-3, with D maybe TRBD1 (5 bases). With 7 bases removed from V and 0 bases from J, the gap between germline ends came to 14 bases. This CDR3 has 15 residues. Germline assignment: CDR1 MNHEY and CDR2 SVGAGI. CDR3 bases: TGTGCCAGCAAGTCACAGGCCGCTAGCACAGATACGCAGTATTTT. It is translated as CASKSQAASTDTQYF.

The J gene is TRBJ2-3, the V gene TRBV19, with 9 positions matching TRBD1. V was clipped by 10 bases and J by 1 base; unmatched bases: 9. Germline assignment: CDR1 LNHDA and CDR2 SQIVND (reference sequence). The CDR3 consists of 15 residues. Here the CDR3 reads CATGQGIIGTDTQYF. CDR3 in DNA: TGTGCCACCGGACAGGGGATCATAGGCACAGATACGCAGTATTTT.

This clone has more than one count but fewer than ten. J is TRBJ1-2 and V is TRBV9; D gene uncertain. Trimming left V 5 bases short and J 6 bases short, with 11 bases between. Germline-derived CDR1 and CDR2 are SGDLS and YYNGEE. This CDR3 has 12 amino acids. The CDR3 here is CASSRAVDGYTF. For the CDR3, the DNA is TGTGCCAGCAGTCGGGCCGTCGATGGCTACACCTTC.

The rearrangement joins TRBV7-9 to TRBJ1-3, with TRBD1 matching 10 bases. Germline trimming cut 5 bases from V and 1 base from J; bases unmatched to any gene: 8. In germline, CDR1 is SEHNR, CDR2 FQNEAQ (reference sequence). CDR3 size: 17 residues. The CDR3 region has the DNA TGTGCCAGCAGCCGTCCGGGACAGGGGAGGTCTGGAAACACCATATATTTT. It translates to CASSRPGQGRSGNTIYF.